The 30 T cell receptor beta chains given below trace back to one sample, sequenced in a study of T cell responses to AZD1222 COVID-19 vaccine. Assay: immunoSEQ multiplex PCR; the TCRdb copy retains only in-frame clones and omits some. The table shows more than 150,000 clones, with approximately 92% occurring only once. The starting material was peripheral blood, obtained on day 0 of AZD1222 vaccination. Receptors were obtained from an adult in good health.

This chain connects TRBV3-1 (or the pseudogene TRBV3-2) to TRBJ1-1, with D possibly being TRBD1 (5 bases). V dropped 3 bases and J dropped 8 bases, with 7 bases sitting between them. This CDR3 is built from 11 residues. Germline values: CDR1 LGHDT, CDR2 YNNKEL (reference sequence). CDR3: CASSQSGEAFF. Here the CDR3 DNA reads TGTGCCAGCAGCCAGTCAGGGGAAGCTTTCTTT.

The chain is built from TRBV6-2 or TRBV6-3 and TRBJ2-5; weak D call: TRBD1 (5 bases). The CDR3 has 12 amino acids. V lost 0 bases and J 11 bases, leaving 10 bases between the germline ends. Per the germline V gene, CDR1 is MNHEY and CDR2 is SVGEGT. This CDR3 reads CASSYSTAGQYF. As DNA, the CDR3 is TGTGCCAGCAGTTACTCGACCGCAGGGCAGTACTTC.

The chain links TRBV2 to TRBJ1-5; 8 bases match TRBD1. Germline loops: CDR1 SNHLY, CDR2 FYNNEI. Trimming removed 7 bases from V and 4 bases from J; junction bases left unmatched: 9. This CDR3 contains 15 residues. The CDR3 here is CASNVRDRSNQPQHF. The CDR3 nucleotides read TGTGCCAGCAACGTGAGGGACAGGTCTAATCAGCCCCAGCATTTT.

The chain recombines TRBV10-3 with TRBJ1-1, with a tentative D call TRBD1 (5 bases). The CDR3 length is 15 residues. The germline CDR1 and CDR2 sequences are ENHRY and SYGVKD. The V end lost 7 bases, the J end lost 1 base, and 16 bases lay between the germline ends. Written as DNA, the CDR3 is TGTGCCATCAACTCCGATGCCGGGACGAACACTGAAGCTTTCTTT. Translating it yields CAINSDAGTNTEAFF.

The sample holds one count of this clone. The V and J genes are TRBV19 and TRBJ2-1, with D unresolved. The CDR3 has 14 residues. Germline lookup yields CDR1 LNHDA and CDR2 SQIVND (reference sequence). The V end was cut by 5 bases, the J end by 5 bases, with 13 bases between. CDR3 residues: CASSPPGRDNEQFF. The DNA for the CDR3 is TGTGCCAGTAGTCCCCCAGGTAGGGACAATGAGCAGTTCTTC. The whole variable domain, filled in from reference TRBV19 and TRBJ2-1, reads DGGITQSPKYLFRKEGQNVTLSCEQNLNHDAMYWYRQDPGQGLRLIYYSQIVNDFQKGDIAEGYSVSREKKESFPLTVTSAQKNPTAFYLCASSPPGRDNEQFFGPGTRLTVL.

The chain carries TRBV27 and TRBJ1-5; D call uncertain. The germline CDR1 and CDR2 sequences are MNHEY and SMNVEV (reference sequence). Trimming took 6 bases from V and 4 from J, leaving 13 bases between them. The CDR3 is 14 amino acids. The CDR3 loop is CASSLVLGNQPQHF. As DNA, the CDR3 is TGTGCCAGCAGCCTCGTTCTGGGTAATCAGCCCCAGCATTTT.

The V call is TRBV9, the J call TRBJ1-6; D remains ambiguous. This CDR3 region has 13 residues. The germline V gene has CDR1 SGDLS and CDR2 YYNGEE. The germline V and J ends were trimmed by 3 bases and 7 bases, with 8 bases remaining between them. CDR3 in amino acids: CASSELRNSPLHF. The CDR3 DNA sequence: TGTGCCAGCAGCGAGCTGCGCAATTCACCCCTCCACTTT. The variable domain in full, with the rest retrieved from reference TRBV9 and TRBJ1-6, is DSGVTQTPKHLITATGQRVTLRCSPRSGDLSVYWYQQSLDQGLQFLIQYYNGEERAKGNILERFSAQQFPDLHSELNLSSLELGDSALYFCASSELRNSPLHFGNGTRLTVT.

The sample holds one count of this clone. The chain combines TRBV3-1 (or the pseudogene TRBV3-2) with TRBJ1-3; 7 positions agree with TRBD1. The V gene's germline CDR1 is LGHDT and CDR2 YNNKEL (reference sequence). The CDR3 sequence is 16 residues long. Trimming removed 4 bases from V and 0 bases from J; junction bases left unmatched: 6. CDR3: CASSRETGTSGNTIYF. CDR3 coding DNA: TGTGCCAGCAGCCGAGAGACAGGGACCTCTGGAAACACCATATATTTT.

The chain couples TRBV4-3 to TRBJ1-2; 7 bases are a match to TRBD1. V shed 4 bases and J 8 bases; nucleotides not matched to a gene: 7. Per germline, CDR1 LGHNA and CDR2 YSLEER. This CDR3 contains 13 residues. The DNA of the CDR3 is TGCGCCAGCAGCCGCTACAGGGGAGACGGCTACACCTTC. Its translation is CASSRYRGDGYTF.

The sample holds a few counts of this clone. V usage is TRBV6-6 and J usage is TRBJ2-2; TRBD2 aligns across 12 bases. The CDR3 contains 17 residues. V was clipped by 5 bases and J by 1 base; unmatched bases: 5. Per germline, CDR1 MNHNY and CDR2 SVGAGI (reference sequence). CDR3 protein: CASSRSGLAGNTGELFF. CDR3 sequence (DNA): TGTGCCAGCAGTCGCTCGGGACTAGCGGGGAACACCGGGGAGCTGTTTTTT.

The rearrangement links TRBV7-2 to TRBJ1-2; 7 bases are a match to TRBD1. The CDR3 is 16 amino acids. Germline V gene data show CDR1 as SGHTA and CDR2 as FQGNSA. The trim removed 0 bases at V and 0 bases at J, leaving 4 bases unmatched. The CDR3 sequence: CASSLAWDSTNYGYTF. The CDR3 DNA reads as TGTGCCAGCAGCTTAGCCTGGGACAGCACTAACTATGGCTACACCTTC.

This chain joins TRBV11-2 and TRBJ1-3; D is possibly TRBD1 (5 bases). Trimming cost V 3 bases and J 1 base, with 13 bases left between them. The CDR3 has 16 amino acids. Germline values: CDR1 SGHAT, CDR2 FQNNGV. The CDR3, as DNA: TGTGCCAGCAGCTTCACCCAGGGAGGTTCTGGAAACACCATATATTTT. It encodes CASSFTQGGSGNTIYF. Full variable domain (remainder filled in from reference TRBV11-2 and TRBJ1-3): EAGVAQSPRYKIIEKRQSVAFWCNPISGHATLYWYQQILGQGPKLLIQFQNNGVVDDSQLPKDRFSAERLKGVDSTLKIQPAKLEDSAVYLCASSFTQGGSGNTIYFGEGSWLTVV.

This clone has a handful of counts. The V gene is TRBV29-1, the J gene TRBJ2-6; 7 bases map to TRBD1. CDR3 length: 17 amino acids. The V gene end was trimmed by 4 bases and the J gene end by 0 bases; junction bases not matched to a gene: 9. The germline gives CDR1 SQVTM, CDR2 ANQGSEA. The CDR3 sequence: CSVVGQESPSGANVLTF. The CDR3 region has the DNA TGCAGCGTTGTTGGACAGGAGAGTCCCTCTGGGGCCAACGTCCTGACTTTC.

V gene TRBV18 combines with J gene TRBJ1-4, with unresolved D. The V gene's germline CDR1 is KGHSH and CDR2 LQKENI. V was clipped by 3 bases and J by 10 bases, with 12 bases between them. CDR3 size: 13 residues. In DNA, the CDR3 is TGTGCCAGCTCACCTGTGGATTCGGTAAAACTGTTTTTT. It encodes CASSPVDSVKLFF.

This chain uses TRBV29-1 with TRBJ1-2, with 8 bases that match TRBD1. The CDR3 has 13 residues. J lost 5 bases, V lost 0 bases, and 2 bases had no gene match. Germline lookup yields CDR1 SQVTM and CDR2 ANQGSEA. CDR3 bases: TGCAGCGTTGAAGATCGACAGGGGTATGGCTACACCTTC. Translation: CSVEDRQGYGYTF.

The rearrangement links TRBV28 to TRBJ2-3, with D perhaps matching TRBD1 or TRBD2 (5 bases each). Trimming removed 6 bases at V and 0 bases at J, with 13 bases between. The length of the CDR3 is 15 residues. Germline CDR1 is MDHEN and CDR2 is SYDVKM. Here the CDR3 reads CASSSMGDSTDTQYF. The DNA for the CDR3 is TGTGCCAGCAGCTCTATGGGGGACAGCACAGATACGCAGTATTTT.

This chain connects TRBV19 to TRBJ1-1; D may be TRBD1 (6 bases). Trimming took off 4 bases at V and 3 bases at J, with 9 bases between the two ends. The CDR3 loop spans 13 amino acids. The germline CDR1 and CDR2 sequences are LNHDA and SQIVND (reference sequence). The CDR3 coding sequence is TGTGCCAGTAGTAACGAGGGGGACACTGAAGCTTTCTTT. It specifies CASSNEGDTEAFF.

The genes are TRBV6-5 and TRBJ1-2, with 9 bases identical to TRBD1. Germline values: CDR1 MNHEY, CDR2 SVGAGI. The CDR3 sequence is 15 residues long. The trim removed 9 bases at V and 7 bases at J, leaving 15 bases unmatched. DNA for the CDR3: TGTGCCAGTACGAGCCCTCTACAGGGGGCGCTTGGCTACACCTTC. Translated: CASTSPLQGALGYTF.

V usage is TRBV3-1 (or the pseudogene TRBV3-2) and J usage is TRBJ2-1; weak D call: TRBD2 (6 bases). V gave up 3 bases and J gave up 1 base, with 13 bases separating them. The CDR3 has 16 amino acids. Germline-derived CDR1 and CDR2 are LGHDT and YNNKEL (reference sequence). CDR3 sequence reads: CASSHIGRGSYNEQFF. In nucleotides, the CDR3 is TGTGCCAGCAGCCATATCGGCCGGGGGTCCTACAATGAGCAGTTCTTC.

The chain couples TRBV11-3 to TRBJ2-3; D call uncertain. The V end lost 4 bases, the J end lost 1 base, and 3 bases lay between the germline ends. The germline V gene encodes CDR1 SGHNT and CDR2 YENEEA. CDR3 length: 12 residues. CDR3 region: CASSSGTDTQYF. The CDR3 nucleotides read TGTGCCAGCAGCTCTGGCACAGATACGCAGTATTTT.

This clone was counted between two and nine times. This chain's CDR3 is CASSSRQGILHGYTF. In nucleotides, the CDR3 is TGTGCCAGCAGTTCACGACAGGGGATACTACACGGCTACACCTTC. This sequence joins TRBV27 and TRBJ1-2; 8 nucleotides agree with TRBD1. From germline, CDR1 is MNHEY and CDR2 SMNVEV (reference sequence). The CDR3 length is 15 residues. The junction had 12 bases not matched to a gene; V was cut back by 4 bases and J by 8 bases.

This chain uses TRBV5-6 with TRBJ1-6; 7 bases agree with TRBD1. With 4 bases clipped from V and 5 bases from J, the junction kept 12 bases outside the gene matches. Germline-derived CDR1 and CDR2 are SGHDT and YYEEEE. This CDR3 spans 17 amino acids. This CDR3 is CASSRVRGTGDNSPLHF. For the CDR3, the DNA is TGTGCCAGCAGCCGGGTGAGGGGAACAGGGGATAATTCACCCCTCCACTTT. Combining the CDR3 with reference TRBV5-6 and TRBJ1-6 gives the whole variable domain DAGVTQSPTHLIKTRGQQVTLRCSPKSGHDTVSWYQQALGQGPQFIFQYYEEEERQRGNFPDRFSGHQFPNYSSELNVNALLLGDSALYLCASSRVRGTGDNSPLHFGNGTRLTVT.

The gene calls are TRBV5-6 and TRBJ2-7, with 7 bases lining up with TRBD2. Trimming took 4 bases from V and 6 from J; bases not matched to a gene: 13. Germline V lookup: CDR1 SGHDT, CDR2 YYEEEE. There are 15 residues in the CDR3. The CDR3 sequence: CASSPPGGGPVEQYF. In nucleotides, the CDR3 is TGTGCCAGCAGCCCTCCCGGGGGAGGGCCGGTCGAGCAGTACTTC.

The J gene is TRBJ1-2, the V gene TRBV18, with D possibly being TRBD1 (6 bases). Germline V CDR1 and CDR2: KGHSH, LQKENI. This CDR3 contains 14 residues. Trimming shortened V by 4 bases and J by 6 bases, and 15 bases separated the two germline ends. The CDR3 reads CASSLQQGIDGYTF. In DNA, the CDR3 is TGTGCCAGCTCACTCCAACAGGGAATCGATGGCTACACCTTC. Full variable domain (outside the CDR3, taken from reference TRBV18 and TRBJ1-2): NAGVMQNPRHLVRRRGQEARLRCSPMKGHSHVYWYRQLPEEGLKFMVYLQKENIIDESGMPKERFSAEFPKEGPSILRIQQVVRGDSAAYFCASSLQQGIDGYTFGSGTRLTVV.

V and J are TRBV5-1 and TRBJ1-1; no definite D call. V was trimmed by 1 base and J by 3 bases, leaving 10 bases between them. The length of the CDR3 is 14 residues. Germline assignment: CDR1 SGHRS and CDR2 YFSETQ. The CDR3 here is CASSLPSPDTEAFF. Written as DNA, the CDR3 is TGCGCCAGCAGCTTGCCGTCTCCGGACACTGAAGCTTTCTTT.

The chain employs TRBV27 and TRBJ2-7; 10 bases line up with TRBD2. This CDR3 has 16 residues. With V trimmed by 8 bases and J by 7 bases, 17 bases remained unmatched. CDR1 and CDR2 from the germline V gene are MNHEY and SMNVEV (reference sequence). The chain's CDR3 is CASGQGGRAGGSEQYF. CDR3 DNA: TGTGCCAGCGGCCAGGGGGGGAGAGCGGGAGGGTCTGAGCAGTACTTC.

The chain joins TRBV7-9 to TRBJ2-1; weak D call: TRBD2 (5 bases). This CDR3 region has 15 residues. Germline V gene data show CDR1 as SEHNR and CDR2 as FQNEAQ (reference sequence). Trimming took off 0 bases at V and 4 bases at J, with 10 bases between the two ends. In nucleotides, the CDR3 is TGTGCCAGCAGCTTAGCCGGTAGGAGGTACAATGAGCAGTTCTTC. It encodes CASSLAGRRYNEQFF.

V gene TRBV12-5 combines with J gene TRBJ1-1; D is unresolved. The CDR3 runs to 14 residues. V was clipped by 2 bases and J by 0 bases, with 7 bases between them. CDR1 is LGHNT and CDR2 is FRNRAP in the germline V gene. The CDR3, as DNA: TGTGCTAGTGGTTTGAGGCAGTTGAACACTGAAGCTTTCTTT. Translated, it gives CASGLRQLNTEAFF.

The rearrangement links TRBV19 to TRBJ2-2; tentative D call: TRBD1 (5 bases). This CDR3 has 14 amino acids. V lost 1 base and J 4 bases, leaving 7 bases between the germline ends. Germline CDR1 and CDR2: LNHDA and SQIVND (reference sequence). The CDR3 here is CASSIAGSTGELFF. For the CDR3, the DNA is TGTGCCAGTAGTATAGCAGGGTCCACCGGGGAGCTGTTTTTT.

The genes are TRBV10-1 and TRBJ1-1, with a weak D call TRBD1 (5 bases). Germline V gene sequence: CDR1 WNHNN, CDR2 SYGVQD (reference sequence). V was trimmed by 6 bases and J by 3 bases, leaving 11 bases between them. CDR3 length equals 13 residues. Here the CDR3 reads CASSKGPYTEAFF. In DNA, the CDR3 is TGCGCCAGCAGCAAGGGACCGTACACTGAAGCTTTCTTT.